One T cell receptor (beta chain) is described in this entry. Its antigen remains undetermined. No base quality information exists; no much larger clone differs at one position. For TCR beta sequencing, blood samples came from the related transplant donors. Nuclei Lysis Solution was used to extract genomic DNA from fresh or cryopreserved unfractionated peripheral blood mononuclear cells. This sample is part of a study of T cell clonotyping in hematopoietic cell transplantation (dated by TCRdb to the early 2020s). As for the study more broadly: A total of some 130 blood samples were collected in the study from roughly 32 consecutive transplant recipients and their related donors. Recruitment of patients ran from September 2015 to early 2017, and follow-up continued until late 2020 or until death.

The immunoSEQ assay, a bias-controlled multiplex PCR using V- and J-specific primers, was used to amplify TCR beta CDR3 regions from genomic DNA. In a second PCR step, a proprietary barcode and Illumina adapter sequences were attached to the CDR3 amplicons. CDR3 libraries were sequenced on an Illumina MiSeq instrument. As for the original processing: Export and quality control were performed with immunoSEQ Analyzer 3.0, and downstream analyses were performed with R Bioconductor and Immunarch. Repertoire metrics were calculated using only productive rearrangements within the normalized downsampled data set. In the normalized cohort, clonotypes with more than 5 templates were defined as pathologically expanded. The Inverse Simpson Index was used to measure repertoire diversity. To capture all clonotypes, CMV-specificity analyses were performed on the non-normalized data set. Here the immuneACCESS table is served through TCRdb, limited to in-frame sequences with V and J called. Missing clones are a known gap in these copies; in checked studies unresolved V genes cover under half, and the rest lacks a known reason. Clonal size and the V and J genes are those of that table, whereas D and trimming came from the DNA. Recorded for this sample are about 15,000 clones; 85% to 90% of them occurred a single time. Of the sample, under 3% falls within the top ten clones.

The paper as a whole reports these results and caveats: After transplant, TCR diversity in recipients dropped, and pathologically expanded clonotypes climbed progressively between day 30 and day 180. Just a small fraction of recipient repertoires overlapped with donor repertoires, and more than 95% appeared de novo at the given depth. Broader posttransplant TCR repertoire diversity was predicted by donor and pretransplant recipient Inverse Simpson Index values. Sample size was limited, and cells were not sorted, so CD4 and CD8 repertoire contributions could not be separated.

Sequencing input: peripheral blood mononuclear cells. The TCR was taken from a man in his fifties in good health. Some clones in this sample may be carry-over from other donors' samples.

This receptor carries the CDR3 CASKTTGLYYGYTF. Read as DNA, the sequence is TGTGCCAGCAAAACGACAGGGCTTTACTATGGCTACACCTTC. This sequence uses TRBV28 and TRBJ1-2; 7 bases in the middle match TRBD1. From the cysteine up to the phenylalanine, the CDR3 has a length of 14 residues. Kept here is only the CDR3 DNA, which spans 42 bases and is read in frame from base 1. CDR1 and CDR2, looked up from the germline V gene, are MDHEN and SYDVKM. From V the trimming removes 7 bases and from J it removes 3 bases, while the gene matches leave 8 bases of the junction unaccounted for.